This TCR beta chain was retrieved from a study of shared clonotypes between healthy human individuals. Study-level information: A donor's plate count was three for CD4 naive and three for CD4 memory; CD8 naive had two and CD8 memory one. Study-level points and caveats: Only a few donors were included, so the genetic and exposure-history diversity represented was limited.

CDR1 is MDHEN and CDR2 is SYDVKM in the germline V gene. The CDR3 spans 11 residues. Trimming shortened V by 10 bases and J by 3 bases, and 9 bases separated the two germline ends. Several immunoSEQ plates held equal portions of the genomic DNA taken from each subset. Assay used: immunoSEQ multiplex PCR; TCRdb lists only in-frame clones, some missing. Of more than 2 million clones detected, approximately 95% appear once; the ten largest clones hold 0.13%. Comment on this clone: As yet, its antigen is unknown.

The sequencing sample was made of naive CD4+ T cells sorted from blood. The subset was: CD45RA+ positively selected. The receptor was derived from a man between 18 and 29 years old in good health. The V call is TRBV28, the J call TRBJ1-1; D ambiguous. In DNA, the CDR3 is TGTGCCACCAACAGATACACTGAAGCTTTCTTT. Amino acid sequence: CATNRYTEAFF. The full variable domain, its missing parts supplied by reference TRBV28 and TRBJ1-1, is DVKVTQSSRYLVKRTGEKVFLECVQDMDHENMFWYRQDPGLGLRLIYFSYDVKMKEKGDIPEGYSVSREKKERFSLILESASTNQTSMYLCATNRYTEAFFGQGTRLTVV.